This T cell receptor (beta chain) was found in a study of cytomegalovirus exposure and HLA in healthy donors (TCRdb year 2017). The study in broad terms: In an earlier analysis of about 560 of the donors, 276 Gb of sequence data and about 110 million unique TCR beta sequences from 180 million or so T cells were reported. A later genetic analysis took genome-wide SNP genotypes for about 60% of the roughly 670 donors and used that subset as a discovery cohort. Four to six DR-DQ haplotypes were handled as single units for association and clustering, since linkage in the cohort was strong. Every repertoire in the discovery cohort had been generated on one and the same sequencing platform. The number of typed donors differed by locus: about 620-630 for A, B, C, DRB1 and DQB1; some 500 for DQA1; some 590 for DPA1; and 450 to 480 for DPB1. Of the 350 to 400 genotyped donors, about 80% fell in the genetic ancestry cluster associated with self-reported Caucasian donors. High-throughput TCR immunosequencing, statistical association of individual TCRs with disease status, and machine learning were combined to predict cytomegalovirus infection status. An early release that covered about 600 HLA-typed donors contained approximately 300 gigabases of sequencing data and tens of millions of unique TCR sequences. A later analysis re-analyzed previously published TCR beta repertoires from approximately 700 donors and added high-resolution HLA genotyping to study TCR occurrence patterns. The later analysis used no new phenotypic data to find candidate immune exposures, relying instead on TCR beta sequences and their occurrence across donors. The study aimed to test whether signatures of past pathogen exposure could be identified by cataloging public T cell receptors. To decide whether each TCR beta V gene segment behaved as functional or pseudogenic, an earlier analysis of some 600 of the donors relied on high-throughput TCR beta sequencing. Donor age, sex, ethnicity and CMV serostatus were compiled alongside the repertoire data. Along with the roughly 700-subject first cohort, a separate validation cohort of around 120 different subjects was used. Among a few hundred genotyped donors of the cohort, an average of about 240,000 unique TCR beta nucleotide sequences were sequenced per donor, roughly a sixth of them non-productive. The study profiled the T cell repertoires of under 700 subjects by immunosequencing and related them to cytomegalovirus serostatus. HLA typing covered class I and class II loci at four-digit resolution.

What the work shows at the level of the full study, not this receptor alone: According to a later analysis, most CMV-associated TCR beta chains appeared to be HLA-restricted, and the HLA associations seemed to be driven largely by CMV exposure. According to a later genetic analysis, donors in an Asian-associated ancestry cluster had fewer N-insertions in productive TCRs than the approximately 630-donor mean. A later analysis reported that several top co-occurrence clusters appeared linked to parvovirus B19, influenza, CMV and Epstein-Barr virus. According to a later analysis, TCR association rates differed among HLA loci, with DRB1 alleles showing the most associated TCRs and HLA-C alleles showing the fewest. Correlated functional status among segregating V segments might reflect linkage disequilibrium, but an unknown experimental factor could not be ruled out. The presence/absence analyses assumed that sequencing depth was roughly uniform across donors, and that assumption may not be true. Across donors, most TCR sequences were observed very rarely, whereas some public TCRs were present in many individuals. Strong co-occurrence of HLA alleles, especially DR and DQ, made assigning TCR associations to individual alleles difficult. A group of highly shared sequence variants was considered likely to be a technical artifact of the sequencing pipeline. Because HLA typing was unavailable for some donors at each locus, only the typed subset was used in association tests. In this cohort, only TCR beta chains were sequenced, and detectable features were limited by the absence of alpha or paired-chain data. A few of the identified cytomegalovirus-associated TCR beta chains were confirmed in vitro to be specific for cytomegalovirus antigens. The study gave a list of 150 to 200 TCR beta chains associated with cytomegalovirus. A later analysis associated 16,951 TCR beta sequences with specific HLA alleles at a false discovery rate of 0.05. A later analysis found that HLA-associated TCR beta chains were more clonally expanded and had lower generation probabilities than equally common non-associated chains. A further reported finding was that TCR beta sequences accurately predicted the HLA-A and HLA-B alleles for most subjects in the first cohort. The earlier analysis of a few hundred of the donors excluded some 15 rarely observed V segments, including chromosome 9 orphons, because counts were too low. It was suggested by the authors that the approach could potentially be generalized to other disease states and immunological phenotypes. The classifier was reported to diagnose cytomegalovirus status with high specificity and sensitivity in both the original and validation cohorts. A later genetic analysis associated a missense DCLRE1C variant with V-gene and J-gene trimming of TCR beta chains, and an independent cohort replicated the association. Because the 87-base-pair reads could not distinguish some IMGT-functional V segments, including TRBV6-2 and TRBV6-3, those segments were excluded. In an earlier analysis of approximately 600 of the donors, most TCR beta V segments were observed in productive rearrangements about 90% or about 30% of the time, broadly matching IMGT annotations. The only immune exposure information available for the cohort was CMV serostatus.

CDR1 and CDR2 are read off the germline V gene (reference sequence) as LNHDA and SQIVND. V loses 6 bases, J loses 10 bases, and the germline ends lie 9 bases apart. The CDR3 runs 11 amino acids, cysteine and phenylalanine included. The CDR3 DNA has 33 bases and is translated from base 1. To prepare the library, the immunoSEQ multiplex PCR assay was applied. For the multiplex PCR, a mixture combining 60 forward primers for TCR Vbeta segments and 13 reverse primers for TCR Jbeta segments was used. The CDR3 region of rearranged TCR beta genes was amplified from genomic DNA with a multiplex PCR assay. Amplified TCR beta libraries were sequenced as 87-base-pair reads on the Illumina HiSeq System. The study's own analysis went as follows. A later analysis counted about 80 million unique TCR beta chains across the 700 or so repertoires, and 9.5 million to 11 million of these chains were shared by at least two donors. A nearest-neighbor algorithm error-corrected the raw reads and collapsed the reads into unique sequences, merging closely related sequences to remove PCR and sequencing errors. Alignment of CDR3 sequences to IMGT reference sequences was used to assign V, D and J gene segments. Each retained sequence needed at least a six-nucleotide match to both a V gene segment and a J gene segment. A rearrangement counted as productive if the CDR3 had no stop codons and remained in frame with V and J, and every other rearrangement counted as non-productive. CDR3 was defined by IMGT convention, running from the second conserved V-encoded cysteine to the conserved J-encoded phenylalanine. In an earlier analysis of more than 550 of the donors, sequences lacking an unambiguous match to a single V gene segment were excluded. An earlier analysis of under 750 of the donors called V segments functional above 56.7% productive rearrangements and segregating when the between-donor standard deviation exceeded 5%. To diagnose cytomegalovirus status from the catalog of TCR beta chain sequences, a statistical classification framework was built. V and J gene assignment, in a later analysis, came from comparing TCR nucleotide sequences with IMGT/GENE-DB human TR gene sequences. Using the TCRdist pipeline, a later analysis assigned CDR3 sequences along with most-parsimonious VDJ recombination scenarios. A later analysis defined each TCR beta chain by its CDR3 amino acid sequence plus V-gene family, and excluded reads lacking a unique V-gene family. A later analysis removed 592 highly shared, low-generation-probability nucleotide sequences to deal with suspected cross-contamination and a sequencing artifact. In a later analysis, a clonal expansion index for each public chain was calculated from normalized within-repertoire ranks of inferred template counts. A later analysis computed generation probabilities with a VDJ recombination model fitted to out-of-frame rearrangements, and checked the results against IGoR. Hypergeometric tests were used in a later analysis to score TCR-TCR, TCR-HLA and TCR-CMV co-occurrence, with a repertoire-size bias correction applied to the TCR pairs. In a later analysis, false discovery rates were estimated by permuting HLA or CMV assignments 20 times. In a later analysis, co-occurring TCRs were grouped using DBSCAN, and TCRdist sequence similarity was added for clustering within HLA-allele-positive subsets. For co-occurrence clustering, repertoires with fewer than 30,000 or more than 120,000 public chains were excluded, along with five repertoires with anomalous nucleotide sharing. TCRdb limited this immuneACCESS table to in-frame rearrangements with V and J called. A share of clones is missing; checked studies link under half to unresolved V genes, and the rest is unexplained. D and trimming were read from the DNA, whereas the V and J calls and clone size are those reported in that table. The sample table shows 95,000 to 150,000 clones, and roughly 87% are seen once. The ten biggest clones cover about 1.5% of the sample.

This clone was observed a few times. This receptor's antigen is unknown. No per-base quality is available; no much larger clone lies one base away. In total, just over 650 healthy bone marrow donors made up the cohort. At the time of sampling, every cohort member was nominally healthy, though immune exposures that went unrecorded were likely present. The donor tested CMV seronegative and was one of the 352 seronegative cohort members. A peripheral blood sample was provided by each donor, and peripheral blood mononuclear cells were used for TCR beta sequencing. Genomic DNA was extracted from the blood cell samples with the Qiagen DNeasy Blood Extraction Kit.

This clonotype was sampled from a woman younger than 35 in good health and CMV-seronegative. Sequenced sample: PBMCs. Recombination linked TRBV19 to TRBJ1-4, with a tentative D gene TRBD1 over 5 matching bases. The DNA sequence follows: TGTGCCAGTAGGTGGGGGGGAAAACTGTTTTTT. Translated, it reads CASRWGGKLFF. Extended through the reference TRBV19 and TRBJ1-4 proteins, this CDR3 yields the full variable domain: DGGITQSPKYLFRKEGQNVTLSCEQNLNHDAMYWYRQDPGQGLRLIYYSQIVNDFQKGDIAEGYSVSREKKESFPLTVTSAQKNPTAFYLCASRWGGKLFFGSGTQLSVL.